Below, 14 T cell receptor beta chains from the same sample are listed, as sequenced in a study of shared clonotypes between healthy human individuals. Profiling relied on immunoSEQ multiplex PCR, and the TCRdb table lists in-frame clones only, not all of them. The sample includes hundreds of thousands of clones, under 80% of them seen just once. Sequenced material: memory CD4+ T cells sorted from blood. Indicated subset: CD45RA-negative fraction. The receptor set was obtained from a woman aged 25 to 45 in good health.

This chain uses TRBV28 with TRBJ2-7, with TRBD2 matching over 7 bases. The V segment lost 5 bases and the J segment 7 bases; nucleotides outside the gene matches: 14. Germline V lookup: CDR1 MDHEN, CDR2 SYDVKM. The CDR3 loop spans 15 amino acids. The CDR3 nucleotides read TGTGCCAGCAGTCGTGCGGGAGCCCTACGAGGTGAGCAGTACTTC. This sequence encodes CASSRAGALRGEQYF. The full variable domain, rest sourced from reference TRBV28 and TRBJ2-7, is DVKVTQSSRYLVKRTGEKVFLECVQDMDHENMFWYRQDPGLGLRLIYFSYDVKMKEKGDIPEGYSVSREKKERFSLILESASTNQTSMYLCASSRAGALRGEQYFGPGTRLTVT.

V is TRBV6-6 and J is TRBJ1-4, with 7 bases lining up with TRBD1. Germline lookup yields CDR1 MNHNY and CDR2 SVGAGI (reference sequence). This CDR3 has 15 residues. V shed 6 bases, J shed 5 bases, and the junction held 9 bases outside the gene matches. The CDR3 spells CASSNRGQLNEKLFF. CDR3 in DNA: TGTGCCAGCAGCAACAGGGGACAGTTGAATGAAAAACTGTTTTTT.

This chain connects TRBV5-5 to TRBJ2-7; weak D call: TRBD1 (5 bases). Germline values: CDR1 SGHKS, CDR2 YYEKEE (reference sequence). The CDR3 loop spans 14 amino acids. Trimming left V 0 bases short and J 1 base short, with 8 bases between. The CDR3 nucleotides read TGTGCCAGCAGCTTGGCGACAGATTCCTACGAGCAGTACTTC. This gives the protein CASSLATDSYEQYF.

V is TRBV6-1 and J is TRBJ2-5, with 7 nucleotides matching TRBD2. Unmatched junction bases numbered 8, after V lost 7 bases and J lost 6 bases. CDR1 is MNHNS, CDR2 SASEGT, per germline. CDR3 length equals 13 residues. The CDR3 sequence: CASTSGGEKTQYF. In DNA, the CDR3 is TGTGCCAGCACTTCGGGAGGTGAAAAGACCCAGTACTTC.

CDR3 amino acids: CASSSRGGQTNYEQYF. The DNA of the CDR3 is TGTGCCAGCAGCTCCCGCGGGGGACAGACGAACTACGAGCAGTACTTC. V gene TRBV11-1 combines with J gene TRBJ2-7; D tentatively fits TRBD1 or TRBD2 (7 bases each). CDR3 length: 16 amino acids. Germline CDR1 reads SGHAT; CDR2 reads FQDESV (reference sequence). The V end was cut by 4 bases, the J end by 3 bases, with 19 bases between.

The rearrangement uses TRBV11-2 and TRBJ2-7, with a tentative D call TRBD2 (7 bases). The length of the CDR3 is 16 residues. Trimming removed 6 bases at V and 4 bases at J, with 22 bases between. Looked up from germline, CDR1 is SGHAT and CDR2 is FQNNGV. CDR3 loop: CASRGIRSGGRYEQYF. CDR3 bases: TGTGCCAGCAGGGGAATAAGGTCCGGGGGGCGATACGAGCAGTACTTC. Full variable domain (missing parts from reference TRBV11-2 and TRBJ2-7): EAGVAQSPRYKIIEKRQSVAFWCNPISGHATLYWYQQILGQGPKLLIQFQNNGVVDDSQLPKDRFSAERLKGVDSTLKIQPAKLEDSAVYLCASRGIRSGGRYEQYFGPGTRLTVT.

This clone was counted between two and nine times. This rearrangement joins TRBV5-1 to TRBJ2-7; tentative D call: TRBD1 (5 bases). The CDR3 runs 14 residues. V lost 4 bases and J 4 bases, leaving 15 bases between the germline ends. From germline, CDR1 is SGHRS and CDR2 YFSETQ. The CDR3 here is CASSHGQGSYEQYF. DNA for the CDR3: TGCGCCAGCAGCCATGGTCAGGGTAGTTACGAGCAGTACTTC.

The rearrangement joins TRBV11-2 to TRBJ1-1; the D gene is possibly TRBD1 (6 bases). The CDR3 runs 14 residues. The ends were cut back, 5 bases at V and 10 bases at J, with 20 bases in the middle. Germline V gene lookup returns CDR1 SGHAT and CDR2 FQNNGV. The CDR3 region is CASSDWVQGAAAFF. DNA for the CDR3: TGTGCCAGCAGCGATTGGGTACAGGGCGCTGCAGCTTTCTTT.

The V and J genes are TRBV7-9 and TRBJ2-1; possible D gene TRBD2, 5 bases. Germline CDR1 is SEHNR and CDR2 is FQNEAQ (reference sequence). Trimming cost V 6 bases and J 1 base, with 13 bases left between them. The CDR3 is made up of 15 amino acids. Here the CDR3 DNA reads TGTGCCAGCAGAGCTCCGGGGTTATCCTACAATGAGCAGTTCTTC. It yields the protein CASRAPGLSYNEQFF.

The chain recombines TRBV28 with TRBJ2-7; D may be TRBD1 or TRBD2 (5 bases each). The CDR3 spans 14 residues. Germline V gene data show CDR1 as MDHEN and CDR2 as SYDVKM. V was trimmed by 3 bases and J by 3 bases, leaving 12 bases between them. This chain's CDR3 is CASSLGRGDYEQYF. CDR3 nucleotide sequence: TGTGCCAGCAGTTTGGGACGAGGGGACTACGAGCAGTACTTC.

This clone was counted at least ten times. V and J are TRBV5-1 and TRBJ2-5; possibly TRBD1 for D (6 bases). V was clipped by 5 bases and J by 2 bases, with 10 bases between them. CDR1 SGHRS and CDR2 YFSETQ come from the germline V gene. The CDR3 is 13 amino acids. Here the CDR3 DNA reads TGCGCCAGCAGACAGGGTGCACAAGAGACCCAGTACTTC. It encodes CASRQGAQETQYF.

V usage is TRBV6-6 and J usage is TRBJ1-5; D is perhaps TRBD1 (6 bases). Germline V gene sequence: CDR1 MNHNY, CDR2 SVGAGI (reference sequence). The CDR3 is 14 amino acids. V was trimmed by 0 bases and J by 4 bases, leaving 7 bases between them. The CDR3 bases are TGTGCCAGCAGTTACTCTACAGGGAATCAGCCCCAGCATTTT. This encodes CASSYSTGNQPQHF.

V is TRBV27 and J is TRBJ1-5; 8 nucleotides line up with TRBD1. The V segment lost 7 bases and the J segment 5 bases; nucleotides outside the gene matches: 4. The length of the CDR3 is 13 residues. From germline, CDR1 is MNHEY and CDR2 SMNVEV (reference sequence). CDR3 amino acids: CASKARGHQPQHF. The CDR3 nucleotides are TGTGCCAGCAAAGCCAGGGGGCATCAGCCCCAGCATTTT.

J is TRBJ2-1 and V is TRBV4-2, with TRBD2 matching over 13 bases. The CDR3 spans 16 residues. J gave up 4 bases and V 5 bases, and 5 bases lay outside the gene matches. Germline assignment: CDR1 LGHNA and CDR2 YNFKEQ. The CDR3 loop is CASSLGTSGTYNEQFF. The CDR3 region has the DNA TGTGCCAGCAGCTTGGGGACTAGCGGGACTTACAATGAGCAGTTCTTC.